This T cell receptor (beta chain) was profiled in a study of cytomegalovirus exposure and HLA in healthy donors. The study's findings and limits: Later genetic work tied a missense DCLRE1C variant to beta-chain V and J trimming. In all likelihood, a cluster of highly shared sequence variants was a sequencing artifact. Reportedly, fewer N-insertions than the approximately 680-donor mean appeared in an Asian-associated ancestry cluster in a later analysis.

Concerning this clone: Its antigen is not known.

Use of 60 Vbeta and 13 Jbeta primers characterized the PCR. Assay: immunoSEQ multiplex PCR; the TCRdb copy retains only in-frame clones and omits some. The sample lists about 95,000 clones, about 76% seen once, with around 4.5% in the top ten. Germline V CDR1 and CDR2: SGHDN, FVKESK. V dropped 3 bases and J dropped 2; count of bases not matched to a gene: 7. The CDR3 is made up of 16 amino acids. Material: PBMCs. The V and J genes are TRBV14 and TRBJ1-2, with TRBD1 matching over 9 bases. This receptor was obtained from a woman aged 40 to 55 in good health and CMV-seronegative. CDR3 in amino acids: CASSHRPGQGNYGYTF. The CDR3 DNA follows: TGTGCCAGCAGCCATCGCCCGGGACAGGGAAACTATGGCTACACCTTC.